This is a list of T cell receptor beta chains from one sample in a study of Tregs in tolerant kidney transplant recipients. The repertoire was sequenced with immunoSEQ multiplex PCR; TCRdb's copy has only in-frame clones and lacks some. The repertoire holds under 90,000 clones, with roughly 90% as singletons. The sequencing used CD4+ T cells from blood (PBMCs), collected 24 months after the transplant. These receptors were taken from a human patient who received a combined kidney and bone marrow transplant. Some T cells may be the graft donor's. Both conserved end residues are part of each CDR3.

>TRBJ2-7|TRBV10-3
CAIRESSGVTYEQYF
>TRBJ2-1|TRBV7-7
CASSNRGSDEQFF
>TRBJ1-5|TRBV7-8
CASSNRDRSYSNQPQHF
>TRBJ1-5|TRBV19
CASSREWLPHF
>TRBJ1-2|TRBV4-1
CASSQAGSGYYGYTF
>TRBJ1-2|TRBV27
CASRTNRYRDRGTYGYTF
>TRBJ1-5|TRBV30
CAWSVQQGSRPQHF
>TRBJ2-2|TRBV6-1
CASSERLAGVNTGELFF
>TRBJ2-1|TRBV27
CASSVLGSSYNEQFF
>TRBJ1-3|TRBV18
CASSVGTGADTIYF
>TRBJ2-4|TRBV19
CATTAGGWTKNIQYF
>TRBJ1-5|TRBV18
CASSPQGQGTQPQHF
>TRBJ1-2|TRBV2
CASSEAQGAVGYTF
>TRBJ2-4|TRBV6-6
CASSGQGARETYQYF
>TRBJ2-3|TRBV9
CASSVEADRGRTDTQYF
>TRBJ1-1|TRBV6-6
CASGTGKDWNTEAFF
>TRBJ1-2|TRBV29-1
CSVVSGNYGYTF
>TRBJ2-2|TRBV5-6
CASSLGTGITNTGELFF
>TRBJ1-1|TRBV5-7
CASSFSRGGTTEAFF
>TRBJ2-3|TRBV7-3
CASSRRRSSADTQYF
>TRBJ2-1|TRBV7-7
CASSLRPSDEQFF
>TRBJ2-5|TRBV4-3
CASSQDFQGLVETQYF
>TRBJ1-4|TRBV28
CASSSTGGVFNEKLFF
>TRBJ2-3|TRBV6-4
CASSDALRGTDTQYF
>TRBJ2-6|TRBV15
CATSRGQASGANVLTF
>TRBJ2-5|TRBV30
CAWGTGGFETQYF
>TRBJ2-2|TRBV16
CASSRETGELFF
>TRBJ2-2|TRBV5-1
CASSLIQRGPSGELFF
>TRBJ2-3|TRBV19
CASSVPGQGARGTQYF
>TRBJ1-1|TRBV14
CASSQSRNTEAFF
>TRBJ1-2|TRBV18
CASSAGQDLYGYTF
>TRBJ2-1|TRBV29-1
CSAGDNEQFF